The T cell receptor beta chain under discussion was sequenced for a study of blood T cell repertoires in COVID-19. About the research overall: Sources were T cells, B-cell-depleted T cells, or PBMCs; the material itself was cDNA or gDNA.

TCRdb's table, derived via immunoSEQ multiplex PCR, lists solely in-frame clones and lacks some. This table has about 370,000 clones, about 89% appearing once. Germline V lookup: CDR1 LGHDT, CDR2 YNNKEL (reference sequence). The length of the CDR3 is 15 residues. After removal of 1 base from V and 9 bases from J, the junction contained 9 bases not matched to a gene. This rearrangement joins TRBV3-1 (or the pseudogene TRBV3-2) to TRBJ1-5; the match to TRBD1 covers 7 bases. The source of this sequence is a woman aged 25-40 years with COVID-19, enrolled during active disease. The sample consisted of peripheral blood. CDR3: CASSQGRQGQGPQHF. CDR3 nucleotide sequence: TGTGCCAGCAGCCAAGGGAGACAGGGACAAGGGCCCCAGCATTTT.